These 8 T cell receptor beta chains were sequenced from one sample in a study of blood T cell repertoires in COVID-19 (dated by TCRdb to about 2020). Preparation of the library involved the immunoSEQ multiplex PCR assay. Entries here come from immuneACCESS through TCRdb and include only in-frame sequences with V and J called. Some clones fail to appear in such tables; in the studies checked, an unresolved V gene covers under half of the shortfall, and the cause of the remainder is unknown. A total of about 300,000 clones appear in this sample, more than 80% of them only once. Approximately 6.5% of the sample is in the top ten clones. The sequencing sample was made of peripheral blood. The source of these receptors is a woman aged 45-65 years with COVID-19, enrolled during active disease.

The chain recombines TRBV11-2 with TRBJ2-7; no definite D call. With 4 bases removed from V and 5 bases from J, the gap between germline ends came to 12 bases. CDR1 and CDR2 from the germline V gene are SGHAT and FQNNGV. This CDR3 is 13 amino acids long. In nucleotides, the CDR3 is TGTGCCAGCAGCTCACAAACGATTAACGAGCAGTACTTC. As protein: CASSSQTINEQYF.

V is TRBV19 and J is TRBJ1-5; perhaps TRBD1 as D (6 bases). Trimming left V 0 bases short and J 5 bases short, with 20 bases between. Germline values: CDR1 LNHDA, CDR2 SQIVND (reference sequence). There are 18 residues in the CDR3. CDR3 sequence reads: CASSIDRATGKGYQPQHF. The CDR3 bases are TGTGCCAGTAGTATAGATCGGGCAACAGGGAAGGGGTATCAGCCCCAGCATTTT.

This chain joins TRBV24-1 and TRBJ2-2; 9 bases line up with TRBD2. The CDR3 is made up of 15 amino acids. V shed 7 bases and J 0 bases; nucleotides not matched to a gene: 2. Germline CDR1 reads KGHDR; CDR2 reads SFDVKD. DNA of the CDR3: TGTGCCACCAGCTTAGCGGGAGCGAACACCGGGGAGCTGTTTTTT. The encoded protein is CATSLAGANTGELFF.

J is TRBJ2-7 and V is TRBV10-1; TRBD1 is a possible D gene (6 bases). This CDR3 is built from 14 residues. From germline, CDR1 is WNHNN and CDR2 SYGVQD (reference sequence). The V end lost 5 bases, the J end lost 6 bases, and 17 bases lay between the germline ends. This chain's CDR3 is CASSSTGSGGEQYF. Written as DNA, the CDR3 is TGCGCCAGCAGTTCGACAGGCTCCGGAGGCGAGCAGTACTTC.

The chain employs TRBV7-8 and TRBJ1-5, with 10 bases that match TRBD1. Germline loops: CDR1 SGHVS, CDR2 FQNEAQ. The CDR3 totals 16 residues. The V segment lost 5 bases and the J segment 7 bases; nucleotides outside the gene matches: 11. This CDR3 reads CASSARDRGLSQPQHF. The CDR3 DNA reads TGTGCCAGCAGCGCCCGGGACAGGGGATTATCACAGCCCCAGCATTTT.

The rearrangement links TRBV30 to TRBJ2-2, with 8 bases lining up with TRBD2. The germline V gene encodes CDR1 GTSNPN and CDR2 SVGIG (reference sequence). This CDR3 comprises 16 residues. Losses at the gene ends were 0 bases for V and 5 bases for J; bases not matched to a gene: 8. The CDR3 nucleotides read TGTGCCTGGAGTGTAATCCCGGGAGGGAGGACCGGGGAGCTGTTTTTT. Encoded protein: CAWSVIPGGRTGELFF.

The chain combines TRBV7-3 with TRBJ2-1; possibly TRBD2 for D (5 bases). This CDR3 is built from 15 residues. Trimming removed 1 base at V and 6 bases at J, with 13 bases between. Germline CDR1 and CDR2: SGHTA and FQGTGA. The CDR3 loop reads CASSLNGETSNEQFF. The CDR3 DNA follows: TGTGCCAGCAGCTTAAACGGGGAAACCTCCAATGAGCAGTTCTTC.

The chain joins TRBV30 to TRBJ1-1; a weak D match, TRBD1 (5 bases). The V end lost 0 bases, the J end lost 3 bases, and 8 bases lay between the germline ends. Germline V gives CDR1 GTSNPN, CDR2 SVGIG (reference sequence). This CDR3 contains 13 residues. The CDR3 nucleotides are TGTGCCTGGAGTGTACAGGCAGACACTGAAGCTTTCTTT. Translation: CAWSVQADTEAFF.